A single sample gave rise to the 21 T cell receptor beta chains below, sequenced in a study of cytomegalovirus exposure and HLA in healthy donors. Vbeta (60) and Jbeta (13) primers were used in the PCR. Sequenced by immunoSEQ multiplex PCR; TCRdb stores in-frame clones only, minus some. The sample has some 180,000 clones; roughly nine tenths are singletons. What was sequenced was PBMCs. Receptor source: a boy between 2 and 10 years old in good health and CMV-seronegative.

The genes are TRBV9 and TRBJ2-7, with TRBD1 identical over 7 bases. CDR1 and CDR2 from the germline V gene are SGDLS and YYNGEE. The CDR3 length is 15 residues. The V gene end was trimmed by 2 bases and the J gene end by 3 bases; junction bases not matched to a gene: 8. CDR3 sequence reads: CASSVSETGIYEQYF. The CDR3 DNA sequence: TGTGCCAGCAGCGTGTCTGAGACAGGGATCTACGAGCAGTACTTC.

The chain has TRBV19 and TRBJ2-2, with 9 bases fitting TRBD1. V lost 8 bases to trimming and J lost 6 bases; unmatched junction nucleotides: 7. CDR1 and CDR2 (germline): LNHDA, SQIVND (reference sequence). This CDR3 has 14 residues. CDR3 bases: TGTGCCAGTGAGGGACAGGGTGTCGCCGGGGAGCTGTTTTTT. The encoded protein is CASEGQGVAGELFF.

The chain uses TRBV7-2 and TRBJ2-7; the D gene is possibly TRBD2 (5 bases). In germline, CDR1 is SGHTA, CDR2 FQGNSA. V lost 6 bases, J lost 6 bases, and 12 bases lay in between. The CDR3 spans 12 residues. CDR3 coding DNA: TGTGCCAGCAGTCTTACGAGGGTCGAGCAGTACTTC. This encodes CASSLTRVEQYF.

The chain couples TRBV28 to TRBJ1-5, with D possibly being TRBD1 (5 bases). The CDR3 has 16 amino acids. Germline lookup yields CDR1 MDHEN and CDR2 SYDVKM. Trimming shortened V by 3 bases and J by 0 bases, and 12 bases separated the two germline ends. The CDR3 DNA reads TGTGCCAGCAGTTTTGCCGACAGACATAGCAATCAGCCCCAGCATTTT. It encodes CASSFADRHSNQPQHF.

The rearrangement joins TRBV5-8 to TRBJ2-1; D possibly corresponds to TRBD2 (6 bases). This CDR3 has 15 residues. Germline V gene data show CDR1 as SGHTS and CDR2 as YDEGEE. Trimming took 0 bases from V and 5 from J, leaving 12 bases between them. The CDR3 loop reads CASSLAQREHNEQFF. The DNA of the CDR3 is TGTGCCAGCAGCTTGGCCCAACGGGAGCACAATGAGCAGTTCTTC.

The chain joins TRBV9 to TRBJ1-1; 7 bases agree with TRBD1. The V gene's germline CDR1 is SGDLS and CDR2 YYNGEE. This CDR3 contains 14 residues. Trimming took 3 bases from V and 1 from J; bases not matched to a gene: 3. CDR3: CASSATGANTEAFF. CDR3 DNA sequence: TGTGCCAGCAGCGCCACAGGGGCGAACACTGAAGCTTTCTTT. Drawing the rest from reference TRBV9 and TRBJ1-1, the complete variable domain is DSGVTQTPKHLITATGQRVTLRCSPRSGDLSVYWYQQSLDQGLQFLIQYYNGEERAKGNILERFSAQQFPDLHSELNLSSLELGDSALYFCASSATGANTEAFFGQGTRLTVV.

This chain uses TRBV19 with TRBJ2-7; 7 positions agree with TRBD1. Trimming removed 0 bases from V and 6 bases from J; junction bases left unmatched: 8. The CDR3 contains 15 residues. From germline, CDR1 is LNHDA and CDR2 SQIVND (reference sequence). CDR3 sequence: CASSIETGFGVEQYF. In DNA, the CDR3 is TGTGCCAGTAGTATAGAGACAGGGTTTGGCGTCGAGCAGTACTTC.

This chain links TRBV2 with TRBJ1-1; D not resolved. Looked up from germline, CDR1 is SNHLY and CDR2 is FYNNEI. The V end lost 3 bases, the J end lost 4 bases, and 12 bases lay between the germline ends. The CDR3 has 14 amino acids. This CDR3 reads CASSETRGSTEAFF. CDR3 DNA sequence: TGTGCCAGCAGTGAGACTCGGGGATCCACTGAAGCTTTCTTT.

This clone was seen just once. This chain links TRBV5-1 with TRBJ2-5; 10 bases fit TRBD2. V lost 5 bases and J lost 2; bases outside the gene matches: 3. The CDR3 runs to 14 residues. Germline V lookup: CDR1 SGHRS, CDR2 YFSETQ. DNA of the CDR3: TGCGCCAGCAGTTTGACTAGCGGGCAAGAGACCCAGTACTTC. Encoded protein: CASSLTSGQETQYF.

The chain is built from TRBV30 and TRBJ2-3, with 7 bases that match TRBD2. Unmatched junction bases numbered 18, after V lost 3 bases and J lost 6 bases. Germline V lookup: CDR1 GTSNPN, CDR2 SVGIG (reference sequence). The CDR3 is made up of 17 amino acids. The DNA of the CDR3 is TGTGCCTGGAGCCCCTCCTGGTTGCGGGAGATCCCCGATACGCAGTATTTT. This sequence encodes CAWSPSWLREIPDTQYF.

The CDR3 reads CASSGTPANEKLFF. The CDR3 nucleotides are TGTGCCAGCAGTGGCACCCCAGCGAATGAAAAACTGTTTTTT. This sequence joins TRBV2 and TRBJ1-4; D not resolved. Germline loops: CDR1 SNHLY, CDR2 FYNNEI. V lost 4 bases, J lost 5 bases, and 11 bases lay in between. The CDR3 is 14 amino acids.

This clone was recorded only once. The chain carries TRBV19 and TRBJ2-6; D not certain. With 4 bases removed from V and 0 bases from J, the gap between germline ends came to 13 bases. The CDR3 sequence is 17 residues long. Germline loops: CDR1 LNHDA, CDR2 SQIVND (reference sequence). DNA for the CDR3: TGTGCCAGTAGTACTTCTACGTTTGACTCTGGGGCCAACGTCCTGACTTTC. This translates into CASSTSTFDSGANVLTF.

This sequence joins TRBV28 and TRBJ2-7, with D possibly TRBD2 on 6 matching bases. V lost 7 bases and J lost 2, with 18 bases in between. Germline CDR1 reads MDHEN; CDR2 reads SYDVKM. This CDR3 has 15 amino acids. The chain's CDR3 is CASTLPGTPAYEQYF. Written as DNA, the CDR3 is TGTGCCAGCACCCTCCCCGGGACTCCCGCCTACGAGCAGTACTTC.

The V gene is TRBV30, the J gene TRBJ2-6; TRBD1 might be the D (5 bases). Trimming left V 3 bases short and J 2 bases short, with 8 bases between. CDR3 size: 14 residues. Germline loops: CDR1 GTSNPN, CDR2 SVGIG (reference sequence). CDR3 DNA: TGTGCCTGGAGCGAGGACACTGGGGCCAACGTCCTGACTTTC. Its protein is CAWSEDTGANVLTF.

This clone turned up a few times. The chain carries TRBV7-2 and TRBJ1-4; D gene unclear. V was trimmed by 5 bases and J by 4 bases, leaving 14 bases between them. The CDR3 contains 15 residues. Germline loops: CDR1 SGHTA, CDR2 FQGNSA. The CDR3 DNA follows: TGTGCCAGCAGCCCCCGCCGAGCGGGTAATGAAAAACTGTTTTTT. This gives the protein CASSPRRAGNEKLFF.

The CDR3 protein is CASCNRGRNNEQFF. The CDR3 DNA reads as TGTGCCAGCTGTAACAGGGGGCGAAACAATGAGCAGTTCTTC. The rearrangement links TRBV27 to TRBJ2-1; 9 bases fit TRBD1. This CDR3 is built from 14 residues. Germline lookup yields CDR1 MNHEY and CDR2 SMNVEV (reference sequence). The J segment lost 5 bases and the V segment lost 8 bases, leaving 7 bases of the junction unmatched.

The J gene is TRBJ2-3, the V gene TRBV5-1, with 12 bases identical to TRBD1. V shed 4 bases, J shed 6 bases, and the junction held 9 bases outside the gene matches. Germline CDR1 and CDR2: SGHRS and YFSETQ. The CDR3 length is 16 residues. This chain's CDR3 is CASSGTGGFSGDTQYF. The CDR3 nucleotides are TGCGCCAGCAGCGGGACAGGGGGCTTTTCGGGGGATACGCAGTATTTT. Supplemented by reference TRBV5-1 and TRBJ2-3, the full variable domain reads KAGVTQTPRYLIKTRGQQVTLSCSPISGHRSVSWYQQTPGQGLQFLFEYFSETQRNKGNFPGRFSGRQFSNSRSEMNVSTLELGDSALYLCASSGTGGFSGDTQYFGPGTRLTVL.

The genes are TRBV27 and TRBJ1-2; 10 nucleotides agree with TRBD1. Losses at the gene ends were 5 bases for V and 7 bases for J; bases not matched to a gene: 4. The CDR3 loop spans 13 amino acids. Germline CDR1 is MNHEY and CDR2 is SMNVEV (reference sequence). CDR3 protein: CASSRDRGGGYTF. CDR3 sequence (DNA): TGTGCCAGCAGTCGGGACAGGGGAGGTGGCTACACCTTC.

This clone was seen once. This chain's CDR3 is CASKLTGIQTQYF. CDR3 nucleotide sequence: TGCGCCAGCAAACTTACAGGGATCCAGACCCAGTACTTC. The chain joins TRBV10-2 to TRBJ2-5, with D maybe TRBD1 (6 bases). This CDR3 has 13 residues. V was cut by 7 bases and J by 6 bases, with 15 bases left in between. Germline loops: CDR1 WSHSY, CDR2 SAAADI.

V usage is TRBV9 and J usage is TRBJ2-5; D unclear. Germline V lookup: CDR1 SGDLS, CDR2 YYNGEE. This CDR3 comprises 15 residues. Between the trimmed V and J ends, which lost 0 bases and 4 bases, there was a span of 13 bases. The CDR3 region has the DNA TGTGCCAGCAGCGTAGGGTCAGGCCTTCGAGAGACCCAGTACTTC. Translation: CASSVGSGLRETQYF.

This clone was counted once. V usage is TRBV6-5 and J usage is TRBJ2-2; TRBD2 might be the D (6 bases). Between the trimmed V and J ends, which lost 6 bases and 6 bases, there was a span of 14 bases. Germline CDR1 MNHEY, CDR2 SVGAGI. This CDR3 region has 14 residues. The CDR3, as DNA: TGTGCCAGCAGCCACGGGGGTGGCGCCGGGGAGCTGTTTTTT. Translated: CASSHGGGAGELFF.